This TCR beta chain derives from a study of response to subunit inactivated influenza vaccine. The V and J ends lost 3 bases and 3 bases, in that order; junction bases with no gene match: 9. Germline CDR1 and CDR2: SGDLS and YYNGEE. This CDR3 region has 17 residues. This clonotype came up a few times. TCRdb redid the calling of the RT-PCR reads with MiXCR, one entry per CDR3 protein. Here the sample spans about 160,000 distinct CDR3 sequences, under 13% being singletons. This sequence joins TRBV9 and TRBJ2-1, with 10 bases matching TRBD2. This clonotype was sampled from a man aged 50 to 59 who received an inactivated influenza vaccine. Sample: non-naive T cells sorted from PBMCs, taken roughly 6 weeks after vaccination. The CDR3 region has the DNA TGTGCCAGCAGCGATCCCATCCGGACTAGCGGCTACAATGAGCAGTTCTTC. Residues: CASSDPIRTSGYNEQFF.